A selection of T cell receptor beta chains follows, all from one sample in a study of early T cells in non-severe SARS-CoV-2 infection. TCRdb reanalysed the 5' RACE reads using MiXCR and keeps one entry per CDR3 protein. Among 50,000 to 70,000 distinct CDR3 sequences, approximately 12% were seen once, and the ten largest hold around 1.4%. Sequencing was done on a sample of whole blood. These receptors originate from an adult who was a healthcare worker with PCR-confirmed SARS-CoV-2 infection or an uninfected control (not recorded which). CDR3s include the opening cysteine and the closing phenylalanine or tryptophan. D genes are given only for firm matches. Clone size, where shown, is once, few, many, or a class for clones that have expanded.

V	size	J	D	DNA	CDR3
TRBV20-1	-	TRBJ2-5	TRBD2	TGCAGTGAGCGGGGGGGCTTAGGAGAGACCCAGTACTTC	CSERGGLGETQYF
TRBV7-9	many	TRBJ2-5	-	TGTGCCAGCAGCTTTTTAGGGGACCAGGAGACCCAGTACTTC	CASSFLGDQETQYF
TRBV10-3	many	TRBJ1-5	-	TGTGCCATCAGTGAGCCCCCAGTAGGGAGGGGTCCTCAGCCCCAGCATTTT	CAISEPPVGRGPQPQHF
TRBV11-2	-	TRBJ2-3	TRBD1	TGTGCCAGCAGCTTAGGTACAGGGGCAGGGGCAGATACGCAGTATTTT	CASSLGTGAGADTQYF
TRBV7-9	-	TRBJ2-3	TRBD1	TGTGCCAGCAGCTCTGGGGACAGCTTCAGGGCAGATACGCAGTATTTT	CASSSGDSFRADTQYF
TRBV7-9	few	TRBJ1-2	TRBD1	TGTGCCAGCAGCCCCGGTCGACAGGGCGCTGCCTTC	CASSPGRQGAAF
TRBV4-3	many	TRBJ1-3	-	TGCGCCAGCAGCCAAGATCTGGGACGGTCTACCCTCGCGGGGGGAAACACCATATATTTT	CASSQDLGRSTLAGGNTIYF
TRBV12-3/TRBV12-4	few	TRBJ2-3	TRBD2	TGTGCCAGCAGTTTCGGACTAGCTGGTACAGATACGCAGTATTTT	CASSFGLAGTDTQYF
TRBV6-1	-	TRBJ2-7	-	TGTGCCAGCAGTCTCCTCTCACCAAACCCCTACGAGCAGTACTTC	CASSLLSPNPYEQYF
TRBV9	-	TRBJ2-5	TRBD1	TGTGCCAGCAGCCCACACCAGGACAGGCGCGAGACCCAGTACTTC	CASSPHQDRRETQYF
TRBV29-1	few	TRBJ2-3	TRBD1	TGCAGCGTTGAACACCGGGACAGGGGGACAGATACGCAGTATTTT	CSVEHRDRGTDTQYF
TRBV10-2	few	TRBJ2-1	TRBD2	TGCGCCAGCAGTGGGACTAGCTCAAGCTCCTACAATGAGCAGTTCTTC	CASSGTSSSSYNEQFF
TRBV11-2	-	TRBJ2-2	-	TGTGCCAGCAGACAACCGGGCGGGACGCAGAACACCGGGGAGCTGTTTTTT	CASRQPGGTQNTGELFF
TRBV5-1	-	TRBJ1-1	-	TGCGCCAGCAGCGCCGGACGCATCTTGGACACTGAAGCTTTCTTT	CASSAGRILDTEAFF
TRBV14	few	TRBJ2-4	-	TGTGCCAGCAGCCGAAGTATGCGTAGGGGCATTCAGTACTTC	CASSRSMRRGIQYF
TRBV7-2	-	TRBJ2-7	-	TGTGCCAGCAGCCATAACCGGGACCGGCAGTACTTC	CASSHNRDRQYF
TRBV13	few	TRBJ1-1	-	TGTGCCAGCAGCCTCCCGGCTATGGACGAAGCTTTCTTT	CASSLPAMDEAFF
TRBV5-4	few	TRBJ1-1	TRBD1	TGTGCCAGCAGCCGCAGCGCTTACGGGACAGGGTTGAACACTGAAGCTTTCTTT	CASSRSAYGTGLNTEAFF
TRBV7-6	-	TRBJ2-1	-	TGTGCCAGCAGCGCAGACAGGAGCTCCTACAATGAGCAGTTCTTC	CASSADRSSYNEQFF
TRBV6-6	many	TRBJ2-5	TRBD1	TGTGCCAGCAGTGAGGGACAGGGGGCGTATGAGACCCAGTACTTC	CASSEGQGAYETQYF
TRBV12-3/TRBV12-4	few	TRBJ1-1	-	TGTGCCAGCAGAGCTTGGACAGCCCAGAACACTGAAGCTTTCTTT	CASRAWTAQNTEAFF
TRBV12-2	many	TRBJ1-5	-	TGTGCAAGTCGCTTAGCGGGACCGAGGGGCCGCAATCAGCCCCAGCATTTT	CASRLAGPRGRNQPQHF
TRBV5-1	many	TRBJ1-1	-	TGCGCCAGCAGCCAGGGGATCATGAACACTGAAGCTTTCTTT	CASSQGIMNTEAFF
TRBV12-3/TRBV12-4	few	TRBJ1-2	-	TGTGCCAGCAGACCCCGGGACTCCAAGCTGGATGGCTACACCTTC	CASRPRDSKLDGYTF
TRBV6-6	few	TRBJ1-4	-	TGTGCCAGCAGCCCCTCGGGGTCCGCAACTAATGAAAAACTGTTTTTT	CASSPSGSATNEKLFF
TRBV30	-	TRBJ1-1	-	TGTGCCTGGAAACCTTGGGGAACTGAAGCTTTCTTT	CAWKPWGTEAFF
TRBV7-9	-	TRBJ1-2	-	TGTGCCAGCAGCTTACAGGGTTCGGGTGGCTACACCTTC	CASSLQGSGGYTF
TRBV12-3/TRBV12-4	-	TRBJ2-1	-	TGTGCCAGCAGTTCCGGGACAAACTCCTACAATGAGCAGTTCTTC	CASSSGTNSYNEQFF
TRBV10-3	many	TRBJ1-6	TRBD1	TGTGCCACAAGGAGAGAGGGGGCCACCCTCCACTTT	CATRREGATLHF
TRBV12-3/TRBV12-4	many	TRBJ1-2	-	TGTGCCAGCAGTTTTGGGGACGAGGGCTATGGCTACACCTTC	CASSFGDEGYGYTF
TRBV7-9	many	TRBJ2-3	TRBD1	TGTGCCAGCAGCCCGGGACAGGCAACGCAGTATTTT	CASSPGQATQYF
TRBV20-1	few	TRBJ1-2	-	TGCAGTGCTAGGTTACAAGGGTATGGCTACACCTTC	CSARLQGYGYTF
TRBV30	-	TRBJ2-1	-	TGTGTCTGGAGTTATGGGGGCAGAAACAATGAGCAGTTCTTC	CVWSYGGRNNEQFF
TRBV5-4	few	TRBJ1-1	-	TGTGCCAGCAGCTCCCGAGGACGCAAATTGGCAATGAACACTGAAGCTTTCTTT	CASSSRGRKLAMNTEAFF
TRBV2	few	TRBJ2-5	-	TGTGCCAGCAGTGGGGTAGAGACCCAGTACTTC	CASSGVETQYF
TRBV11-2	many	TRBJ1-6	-	TGTGCCAGCAGCACGACAGCCTTCTCCTATAATTCACCCCTCCACTTT	CASSTTAFSYNSPLHF
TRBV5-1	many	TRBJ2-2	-	TGCGCCAGCGGCAGGGACGGCGCGAACACCGGGGAGCTGTTTTTT	CASGRDGANTGELFF
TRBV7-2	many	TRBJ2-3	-	TGTGCCAGCAGACCCACAGACCTTTATACGCAGTATTTT	CASRPTDLYTQYF
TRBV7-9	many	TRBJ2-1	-	TGTGCCAGCAGCCCGGCGGGGCAGGTCATCTTGGGTGAGCAGTTCTTC	CASSPAGQVILGEQFF
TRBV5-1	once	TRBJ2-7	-	TGCGCCAGCGTCACGGAGAGGCCTACAGACTACGAGCAGTACTTC	CASVTERPTDYEQYF
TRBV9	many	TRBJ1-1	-	TGTGCCAGCAGCCCGTTGACCGGAGGGTACACTGAAGCTTTCTTT	CASSPLTGGYTEAFF
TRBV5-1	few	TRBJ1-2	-	TGCGCCAGCAGCTTGGGAGGGGCGAACATCTATGGCTACACCTTC	CASSLGGANIYGYTF